This TCR beta chain emerged from a study of identical twins. TCRdb reprocessed the 5' RACE reads via MiXCR and lists one record per CDR3 protein. Found here are over 200,000 distinct CDR3 sequences, about 10% of them singletons; the top ten hold 9% to 10%. The TCR sequence derives from a man aged 45-60 years in good health. The sequenced material came from memory T cells sorted from blood.

CDR3 loop: CASSYSWKYEQYF. The CDR3, as DNA: TGTGCCAGCAGTTACTCGTGGAAGTACGAGCAGTACTTC. The chain combines TRBV6-5 with TRBJ2-7, with D unresolved. The CDR3 contains 13 residues. V lost 0 bases and J 4 bases, leaving 7 bases between the germline ends. Germline CDR1 reads MNHEY; CDR2 reads SVGAGI.